The 23 T cell receptor beta chains reported below all come from one sample, sequenced in a study of shared clonotypes between healthy human individuals. TCRdb's table, derived via immunoSEQ multiplex PCR, lists solely in-frame clones and lacks some. The table has about 1 million clones, about 77% seen once. The sample consisted of memory CD4+ T cells sorted from blood. Described subset: CD45RA-negative fraction. The source is a man aged 18-30 years in good health.

J is TRBJ2-7 and V is TRBV10-3, with TRBD1 identical over 8 bases. Per germline, CDR1 ENHRY and CDR2 SYGVKD. CDR3 length: 14 amino acids. The V and J ends lost 4 bases and 3 bases, in that order; junction bases with no gene match: 5. As DNA, the CDR3 is TGTGCCATCAGTGCGGACAGGGCGAACTACGAGCAGTACTTC. It yields the protein CAISADRANYEQYF.

The chain carries TRBV15 and TRBJ2-7; tentatively, D is TRBD1 (6 bases). The CDR3 runs to 15 residues. V lost 3 bases and J lost 3, with 15 bases in between. CDR1 is LNHNV, CDR2 YYDKDF, per germline (reference sequence). CDR3 sequence reads: CATSRDRTVIYEQYF. The CDR3 DNA reads as TGTGCCACCAGCAGGGATAGGACAGTTATCTACGAGCAGTACTTC.

The chain joins TRBV6-1 to TRBJ2-7; weak D call: TRBD1 (6 bases). This CDR3 contains 15 residues. Between the trimmed V and J ends, which lost 7 bases and 1 base, there was a span of 17 bases. The germline V gene encodes CDR1 MNHNS and CDR2 SASEGT. The CDR3 region is CASITTGNPSYEQYF. The CDR3 DNA is TGTGCCAGCATCACAACAGGGAACCCGTCCTACGAGCAGTACTTC.

A few counts support this clone. Other DNA sequences in this sample translate to the same CDR3. The chain is built from TRBV29-1 and TRBJ2-1; D gene ambiguous. Trimming took 3 bases from V and 6 from J, leaving 6 bases between them. The germline V gene has CDR1 SQVTM and CDR2 ANQGSEA. The CDR3 sequence is 11 residues long. CDR3 residues: CSVDRGNEQFF. The CDR3 nucleotides are TGCAGCGTTGATAGAGGCAATGAGCAGTTCTTC.

This clone showed up many times. The chain joins TRBV5-1 to TRBJ2-2; TRBD2 agrees at 7 bases. The germline V gene has CDR1 SGHRS and CDR2 YFSETQ. The CDR3 covers 16 residues. Trimming took 3 bases from V and 4 from J; bases not matched to a gene: 9. The CDR3 coding sequence is TGCGCCAGCAGCTCTGGACTAGTGATGAGCACCGGGGAGCTGTTTTTT. This encodes CASSSGLVMSTGELFF.

In this sample, this clone turned up once. The chain combines TRBV5-1 with TRBJ2-6; D is possibly TRBD1 or TRBD2 (5 bases each). Germline assignment: CDR1 SGHRS and CDR2 YFSETQ. The CDR3 spans 15 residues. V lost 1 base and J 4 bases, leaving 9 bases between the germline ends. CDR3 DNA sequence: TGCGCCAGCAGCTTGATCGGGGCCGGGGCCAACGTCCTGACTTTC. Translation: CASSLIGAGANVLTF.

The chain couples TRBV25-1 to TRBJ2-2, with 8 positions matching TRBD2. CDR3 length: 14 residues. J lost 7 bases, V lost 5 bases, and 6 bases had no gene match. The V gene's germline CDR1 is MGHDK and CDR2 SYGVNS. In DNA form, the CDR3 reads TGTGCCAGCAGTCTCGGGGGGGCGGTCGGGGAGCTGTTTTTT. It is translated as CASSLGGAVGELFF.

The chain joins TRBV5-1 to TRBJ1-4, with 7 bases lining up with TRBD1. Germline loops: CDR1 SGHRS, CDR2 YFSETQ. V gave up 2 bases and J gave up 7 bases; unmatched junction bases: 8. This CDR3 region has 15 residues. CDR3 in DNA: TGCGCCAGCAGCTTTGGAGGAGGGGGCGTTGAAAAACTGTTTTTT. It codes for CASSFGGGGVEKLFF.

The chain has TRBV29-1 and TRBJ1-1, with 9 positions matching TRBD1. The trim removed 7 bases at V and 4 bases at J, leaving 13 bases unmatched. CDR1 is SQVTM, CDR2 ANQGSEA, per germline. The CDR3 loop spans 15 amino acids. The chain's CDR3 is CSALQGAKRGTEAFF. CDR3 DNA sequence: TGCAGCGCCCTACAGGGGGCGAAAAGAGGCACTGAAGCTTTCTTT.

The gene calls are TRBV25-1 and TRBJ2-1, with TRBD1 identical over 7 bases. The CDR3 consists of 16 residues. The J segment lost 5 bases and the V segment lost 6 bases, leaving 13 bases of the junction unmatched. Per germline, CDR1 MGHDK and CDR2 SYGVNS. The CDR3: CASSRMGTATDNEQFF. In DNA form, the CDR3 reads TGTGCCAGCAGCCGTATGGGGACAGCGACTGACAATGAGCAGTTCTTC.

V is TRBV30 and J is TRBJ1-5; no clear D gene. CDR3 length: 13 amino acids. The ends were cut back, 8 bases at V and 1 base at J, with 12 bases in the middle. Germline CDR1 reads GTSNPN; CDR2 reads SVGIG (reference sequence). CDR3 protein: CAADPGSNQPQHF. In DNA, the CDR3 is TGTGCCGCGGACCCCGGCAGCAATCAGCCCCAGCATTTT.

Only a few counts were recorded for this clone. V gene TRBV6-6 combines with J gene TRBJ1-5, with no clear D. This CDR3 has 13 amino acids. Germline V CDR1 and CDR2: MNHNY, SVGAGI (reference sequence). The V gene lost 5 bases and the J gene lost 7 bases, with 12 bases spanning the gap. CDR3 sequence reads: CASSPRPEQPQHF. The CDR3 region has the DNA TGTGCCAGCAGTCCCCGGCCGGAGCAGCCCCAGCATTTT.

This clone was seen a few times. V usage is TRBV5-1 and J usage is TRBJ1-4; D is uncertain. Germline-derived CDR1 and CDR2 are SGHRS and YFSETQ. CDR3 size: 16 residues. The V end was cut by 0 bases, the J end by 0 bases, with 9 bases between. The CDR3 nucleotides read TGCGCCAGCAGCTTGGAGGCAGTTTCAACTAATGAAAAACTGTTTTTT. It yields the protein CASSLEAVSTNEKLFF.

The J gene is TRBJ2-1, the V gene TRBV5-6; 12 bases agree with TRBD2. The ends lost 2 bases at V and 5 bases at J; junction bases unmatched: 5. This CDR3 has 16 amino acids. Germline V gives CDR1 SGHDT, CDR2 YYEEEE. CDR3 protein: CASSFSRTSGNNEQFF. For the CDR3, the DNA is TGTGCCAGCAGCTTCTCGAGGACTAGCGGGAACAATGAGCAGTTCTTC.

The chain joins TRBV28 to TRBJ1-3; 11 bases are a match to TRBD1. The V gene's germline CDR1 is MDHEN and CDR2 SYDVKM. The CDR3 sequence is 16 residues long. After removal of 7 bases from V and 9 bases from J, the junction contained 14 bases not matched to a gene. The CDR3 DNA sequence: TGTGCCAGCAAGCAATCGGGGACAGGGGGTTTCAGCACCATATATTTT. Amino acid sequence: CASKQSGTGGFSTIYF.

This chain links TRBV5-6 with TRBJ1-2; the D gene is possibly TRBD1 (6 bases). This CDR3 has 12 residues. Trimming shortened V by 5 bases and J by 8 bases, and 13 bases separated the two germline ends. The germline V gene encodes CDR1 SGHDT and CDR2 YYEEEE. The DNA for the CDR3 is TGTGCCAGCAGATATGTTGGGGGCGGCTACACCTTC. Translation: CASRYVGGGYTF.

The CDR3: CASSPGQGRNTIYF. The CDR3 DNA reads TGTGCCAGCAGCCCGGGACAGGGGCGAAACACCATATATTTT. The rearrangement links TRBV7-2 to TRBJ1-3; 10 bases are a match to TRBD1. Germline values: CDR1 SGHTA, CDR2 FQGNSA. The CDR3 extends over 14 amino acids. Losses at the gene ends were 5 bases for V and 5 bases for J; bases not matched to a gene: 3.

The chain links TRBV19 to TRBJ2-2, with no clear D. The germline gives CDR1 LNHDA, CDR2 SQIVND (reference sequence). This CDR3 spans 13 amino acids. The V end was cut by 6 bases, the J end by 6 bases, with 11 bases between. This CDR3 is CASSNLGSGELFF. The CDR3 coding sequence is TGTGCCAGTAGCAATTTGGGGTCCGGGGAGCTGTTTTTT.

As to this clone: The sample carries other DNA sequences with the same CDR3. The J gene is TRBJ1-6, the V gene TRBV7-9, with a weak D call TRBD1 (6 bases). CDR1 is SEHNR and CDR2 is FQNEAQ in the germline V gene (reference sequence). This CDR3 has 13 amino acids. With 2 bases removed from V and 9 bases from J, the gap between germline ends came to 8 bases. The CDR3 coding sequence is TGTGCCAGCAGCTTACAACAGGGTTCACCCCTCCACTTT. Protein sequence: CASSLQQGSPLHF.

The chain links TRBV14 to TRBJ2-1; D is perhaps TRBD1 (5 bases). This CDR3 region has 13 residues. The germline CDR1 and CDR2 sequences are SGHDN and FVKESK. Trimming left V 4 bases short and J 12 bases short, with 16 bases between. The CDR3 DNA reads as TGTGCCAGCAGCCGGGGCAGCCCAAGTGTGCAGTTCTTC. This gives the protein CASSRGSPSVQFF.

The J gene is TRBJ1-5, the V gene TRBV27; unclear D gene. From germline, CDR1 is MNHEY and CDR2 SMNVEV (reference sequence). V was pared by 2 bases and J by 0 bases, with 14 bases between. The CDR3 totals 17 residues. The CDR3 coding sequence is TGTGCCAGCAGTTTAGAACCTCCCCGGGGTAGCAATCAGCCCCAGCATTTT. It encodes CASSLEPPRGSNQPQHF.

The chain employs TRBV27 and TRBJ2-7; D might be TRBD2 (6 bases). The CDR3 runs 12 residues. Trimming removed 7 bases at V and 6 bases at J, with 13 bases between. CDR1 and CDR2 (germline): MNHEY, SMNVEV (reference sequence). CDR3 sequence reads: CASISLGGEQYF. The CDR3 DNA reads as TGTGCCAGCATCAGCCTCGGGGGCGAGCAGTACTTC.

About this clone: The sample contains more than one DNA sequence encoding this CDR3. This chain joins TRBV30 and TRBJ1-2; D is unclear. From germline, CDR1 is GTSNPN and CDR2 SVGIG (reference sequence). The CDR3 covers 14 residues. V lost 2 bases, J lost 0 bases, and 10 bases lay in between. The CDR3 nucleotides are TGTGCCTGGAGTCTCGGCGGAGCTAACTATGGCTACACCTTC. Its translation: CAWSLGGANYGYTF.